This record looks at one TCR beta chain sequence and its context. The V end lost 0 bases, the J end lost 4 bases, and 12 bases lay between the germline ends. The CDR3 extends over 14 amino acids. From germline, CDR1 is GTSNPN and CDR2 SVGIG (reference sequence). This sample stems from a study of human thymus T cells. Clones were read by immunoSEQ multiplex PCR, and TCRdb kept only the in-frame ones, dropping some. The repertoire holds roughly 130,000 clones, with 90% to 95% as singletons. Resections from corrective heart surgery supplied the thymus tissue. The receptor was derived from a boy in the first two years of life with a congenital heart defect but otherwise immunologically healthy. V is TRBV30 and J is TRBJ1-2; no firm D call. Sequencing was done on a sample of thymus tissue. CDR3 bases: TGTGCCTGGAGTGTACTCCCCACCCTCTATGGCTACACCTTC. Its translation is CAWSVLPTLYGYTF.